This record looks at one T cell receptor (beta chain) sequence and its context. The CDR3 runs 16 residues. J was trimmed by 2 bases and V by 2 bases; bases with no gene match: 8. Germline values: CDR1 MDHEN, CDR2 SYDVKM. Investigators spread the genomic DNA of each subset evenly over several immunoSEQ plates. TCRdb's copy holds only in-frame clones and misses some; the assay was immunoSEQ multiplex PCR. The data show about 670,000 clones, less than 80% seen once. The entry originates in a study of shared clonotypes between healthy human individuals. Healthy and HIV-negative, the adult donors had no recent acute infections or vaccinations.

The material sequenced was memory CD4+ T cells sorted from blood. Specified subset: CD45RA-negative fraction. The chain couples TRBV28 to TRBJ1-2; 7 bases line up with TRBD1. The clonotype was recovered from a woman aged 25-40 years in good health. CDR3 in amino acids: CASSLVEGAGNYGYTF. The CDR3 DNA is TGTGCCAGCAGTTTAGTGGAGGGGGCAGGGAACTATGGCTACACCTTC.